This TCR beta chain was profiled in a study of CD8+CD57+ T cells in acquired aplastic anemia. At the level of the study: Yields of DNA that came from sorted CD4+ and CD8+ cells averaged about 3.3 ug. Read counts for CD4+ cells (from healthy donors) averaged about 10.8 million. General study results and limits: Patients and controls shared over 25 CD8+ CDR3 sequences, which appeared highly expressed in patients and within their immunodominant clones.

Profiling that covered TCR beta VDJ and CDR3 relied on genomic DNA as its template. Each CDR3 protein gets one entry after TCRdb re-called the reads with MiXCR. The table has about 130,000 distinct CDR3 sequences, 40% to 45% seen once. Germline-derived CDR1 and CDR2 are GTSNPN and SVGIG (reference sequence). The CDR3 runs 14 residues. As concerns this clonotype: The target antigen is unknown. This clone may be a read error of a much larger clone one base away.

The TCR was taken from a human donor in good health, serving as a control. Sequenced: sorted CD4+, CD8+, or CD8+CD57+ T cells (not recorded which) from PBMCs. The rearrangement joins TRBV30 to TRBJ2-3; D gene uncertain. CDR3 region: CAWRKALPTDTQCF. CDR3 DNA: TGTGCCTGGAGGAAGGCTCTCCCCACAGATACGCAGTGTTTT.